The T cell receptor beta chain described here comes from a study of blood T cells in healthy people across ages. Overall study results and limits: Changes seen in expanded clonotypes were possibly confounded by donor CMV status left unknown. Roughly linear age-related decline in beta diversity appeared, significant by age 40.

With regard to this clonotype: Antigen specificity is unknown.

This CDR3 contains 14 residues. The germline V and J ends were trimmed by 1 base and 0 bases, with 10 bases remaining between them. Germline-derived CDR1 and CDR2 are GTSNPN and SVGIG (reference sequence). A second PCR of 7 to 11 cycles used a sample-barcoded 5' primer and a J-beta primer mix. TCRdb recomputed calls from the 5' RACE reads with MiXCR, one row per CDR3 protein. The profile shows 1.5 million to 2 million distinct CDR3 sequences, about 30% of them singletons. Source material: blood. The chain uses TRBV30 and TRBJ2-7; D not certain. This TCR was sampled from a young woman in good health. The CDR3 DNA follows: TGTGCCTGGAGTGGGGCAGGTAGCTCCTACGAGCAGTACTTC. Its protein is CAWSGAGSSYEQYF.